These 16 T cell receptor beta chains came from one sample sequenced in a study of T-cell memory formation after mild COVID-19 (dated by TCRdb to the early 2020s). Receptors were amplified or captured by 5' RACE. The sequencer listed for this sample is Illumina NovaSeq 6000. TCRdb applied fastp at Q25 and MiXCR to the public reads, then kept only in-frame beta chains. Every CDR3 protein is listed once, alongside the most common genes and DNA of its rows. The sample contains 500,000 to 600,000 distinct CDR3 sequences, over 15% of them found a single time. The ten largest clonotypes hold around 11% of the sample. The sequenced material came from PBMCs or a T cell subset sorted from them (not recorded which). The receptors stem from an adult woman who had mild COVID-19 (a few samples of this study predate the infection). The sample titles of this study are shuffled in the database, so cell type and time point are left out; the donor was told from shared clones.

DNA for the CDR3: TGTGCCAGCCGCGAGGTCTCCTATAATTCACCCCTCCACTTT. Translating gives CASREVSYNSPLHF. The gene calls are TRBV7-9 and TRBJ1-6; D unclear. In germline, CDR1 is SEHNR, CDR2 FQNEAQ (reference sequence). This CDR3 spans 14 amino acids. Trimming left V 8 bases short and J 0 bases short, with 8 bases between.

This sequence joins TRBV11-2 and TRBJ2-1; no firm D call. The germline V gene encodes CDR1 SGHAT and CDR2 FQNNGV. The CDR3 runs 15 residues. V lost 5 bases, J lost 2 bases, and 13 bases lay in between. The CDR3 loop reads CASSNGAPTYNEQFF. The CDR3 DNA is TGTGCCAGCAGCAACGGCGCGCCGACCTACAATGAGCAGTTCTTC. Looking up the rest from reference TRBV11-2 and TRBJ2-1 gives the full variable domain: EAGVAQSPRYKIIEKRQSVAFWCNPISGHATLYWYQQILGQGPKLLIQFQNNGVVDDSQLPKDRFSAERLKGVDSTLKIQPAKLEDSAVYLCASSNGAPTYNEQFFGPGTRLTVL.

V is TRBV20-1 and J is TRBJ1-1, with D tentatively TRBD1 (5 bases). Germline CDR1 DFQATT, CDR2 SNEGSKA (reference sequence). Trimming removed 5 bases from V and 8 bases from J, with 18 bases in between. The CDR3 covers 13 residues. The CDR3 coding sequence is TGCAGTGCTGACCGTGTTGGGGGAAGGGAAGCTTTCTTT. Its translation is CSADRVGGREAFF.

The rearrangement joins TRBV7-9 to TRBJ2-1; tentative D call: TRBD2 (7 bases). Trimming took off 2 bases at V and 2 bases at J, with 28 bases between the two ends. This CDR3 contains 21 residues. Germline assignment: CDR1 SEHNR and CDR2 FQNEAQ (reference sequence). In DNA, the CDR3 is TGTGCCAGCAGCTTACGGGGCGGAGGAAGGGGGACTACAAGGACCTACAATGAGCAGTTCTTC. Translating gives CASSLRGGGRGTTRTYNEQFF.

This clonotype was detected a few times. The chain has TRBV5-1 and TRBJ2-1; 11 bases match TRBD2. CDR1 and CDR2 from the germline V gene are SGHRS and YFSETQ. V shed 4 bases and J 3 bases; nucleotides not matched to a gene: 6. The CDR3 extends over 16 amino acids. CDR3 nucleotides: TGCGCCAGCAGCGACAGACTAGCGGGGAACTACAATGAGCAGTTCTTC. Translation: CASSDRLAGNYNEQFF.

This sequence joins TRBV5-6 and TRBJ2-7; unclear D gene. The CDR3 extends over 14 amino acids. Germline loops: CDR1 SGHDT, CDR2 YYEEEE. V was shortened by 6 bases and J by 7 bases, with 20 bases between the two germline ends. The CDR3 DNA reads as TGTGCCAGCACCGTAAACGCGGCCCGACCAGAGCAGTACTTC. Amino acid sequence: CASTVNAARPEQYF.

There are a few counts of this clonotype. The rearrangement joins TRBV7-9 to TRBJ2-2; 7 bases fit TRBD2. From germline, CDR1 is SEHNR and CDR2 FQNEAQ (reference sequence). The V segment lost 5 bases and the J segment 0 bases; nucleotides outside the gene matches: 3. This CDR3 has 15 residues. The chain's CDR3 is CASSLSGSNTGELFF. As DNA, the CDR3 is TGTGCCAGCAGCCTTAGCGGGTCGAACACCGGGGAGCTGTTTTTT.

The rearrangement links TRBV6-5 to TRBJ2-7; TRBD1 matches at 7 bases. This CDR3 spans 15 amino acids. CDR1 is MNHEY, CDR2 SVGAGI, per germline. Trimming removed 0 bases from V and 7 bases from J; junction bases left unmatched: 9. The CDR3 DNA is TGTGCCAGCAGTTACTCGGGACAGCGCCCTACAGAGCAGTACTTC. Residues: CASSYSGQRPTEQYF.

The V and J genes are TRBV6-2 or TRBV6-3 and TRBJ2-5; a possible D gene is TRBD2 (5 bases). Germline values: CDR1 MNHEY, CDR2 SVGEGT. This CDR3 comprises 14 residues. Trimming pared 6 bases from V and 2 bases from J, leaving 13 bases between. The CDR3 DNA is TGTGCCAGCAGGCTGAGGACGGGGCAAGAGACCCAGTACTTC. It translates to CASRLRTGQETQYF.

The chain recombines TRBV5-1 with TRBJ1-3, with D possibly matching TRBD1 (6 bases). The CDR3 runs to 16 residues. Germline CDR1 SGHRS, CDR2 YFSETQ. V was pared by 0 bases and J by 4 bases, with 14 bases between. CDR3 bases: TGCGCCAGCAGCTTGGACCCCACAGGGACCGGAAACACCATATATTTT. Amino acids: CASSLDPTGTGNTIYF.

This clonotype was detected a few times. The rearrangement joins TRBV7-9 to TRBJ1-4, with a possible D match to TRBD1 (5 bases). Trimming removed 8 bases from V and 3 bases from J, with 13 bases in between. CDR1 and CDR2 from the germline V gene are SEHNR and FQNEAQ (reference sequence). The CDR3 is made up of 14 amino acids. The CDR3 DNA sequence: TGTGCCAGCCCCAAGGGGAGTCCTAATGAAAAACTGTTTTTT. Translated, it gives CASPKGSPNEKLFF.

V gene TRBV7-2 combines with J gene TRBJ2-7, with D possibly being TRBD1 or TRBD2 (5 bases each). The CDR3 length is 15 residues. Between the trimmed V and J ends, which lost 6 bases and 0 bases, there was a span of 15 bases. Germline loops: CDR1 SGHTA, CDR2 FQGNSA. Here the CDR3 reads CASRYGAVSSYEQYF. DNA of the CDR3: TGTGCCAGCAGGTACGGGGCAGTGAGCTCCTACGAGCAGTACTTC.

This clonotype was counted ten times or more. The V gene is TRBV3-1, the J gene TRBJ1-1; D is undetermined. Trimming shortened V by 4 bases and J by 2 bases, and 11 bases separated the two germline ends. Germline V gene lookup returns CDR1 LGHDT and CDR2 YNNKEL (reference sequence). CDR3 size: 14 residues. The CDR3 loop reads CASSPSGRNTEAFF. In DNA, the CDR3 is TGTGCCAGCAGCCCCTCCGGGCGAAACACTGAAGCTTTCTTT. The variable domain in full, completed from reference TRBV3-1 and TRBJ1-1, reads DTAVSQTPKYLVTQMGNDKSIKCEQNLGHDTMYWYKQDSKKFLKIMFSYNNKELIINETVPNRFSPKSPDKAHLNLHINSLELGDSAVYFCASSPSGRNTEAFFGQGTRLTVV.

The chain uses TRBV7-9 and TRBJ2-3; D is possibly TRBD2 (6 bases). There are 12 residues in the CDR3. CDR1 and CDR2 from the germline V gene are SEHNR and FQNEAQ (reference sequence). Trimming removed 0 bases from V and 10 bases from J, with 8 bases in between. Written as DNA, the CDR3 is TGTGCCAGCAGCTTAGCGACTAGTGCGCAGTATTTT. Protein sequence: CASSLATSAQYF.

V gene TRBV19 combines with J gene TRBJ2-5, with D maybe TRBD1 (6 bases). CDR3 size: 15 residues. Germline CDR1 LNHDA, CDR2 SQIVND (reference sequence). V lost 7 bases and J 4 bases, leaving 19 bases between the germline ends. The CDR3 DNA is TGTGCCAGTACGTGGTCGGAACAGGGCGGAGAGACCCAGTACTTC. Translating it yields CASTWSEQGGETQYF. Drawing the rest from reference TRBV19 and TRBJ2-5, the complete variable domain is DGGITQSPKYLFRKEGQNVTLSCEQNLNHDAMYWYRQDPGQGLRLIYYSQIVNDFQKGDIAEGYSVSREKKESFPLTVTSAQKNPTAFYLCASTWSEQGGETQYFGPGTRLLVL.

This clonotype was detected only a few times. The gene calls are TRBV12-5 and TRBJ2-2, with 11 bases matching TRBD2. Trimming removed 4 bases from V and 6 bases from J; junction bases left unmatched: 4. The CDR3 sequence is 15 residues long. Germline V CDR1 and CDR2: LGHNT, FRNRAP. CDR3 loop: CASGSGTSGAGELFF. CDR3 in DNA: TGTGCTAGTGGTTCCGGGACTAGCGGCGCCGGGGAGCTGTTTTTT. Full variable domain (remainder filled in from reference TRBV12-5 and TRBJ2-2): DARVTQTPRHKVTEMGQEVTMRCQPILGHNTVFWYRQTMMQGLELLAYFRNRAPLDDSGMPKDRFSAEMPDATLATLKIQPSEPRDSAVYFCASGSGTSGAGELFFGEGSRLTVL.